The clone carrying this T cell receptor beta chain was recorded only once. These data are taken from a study of sequential checkpoint blockade in melanoma. In the study overall: First-line arms were nivolumab then ipilimumab, or the reverse, randomized 1:1. Both treatment sequences were followed by maintenance nivolumab.

TCRdb's copy holds only in-frame clones and misses some; the assay was immunoSEQ multiplex PCR. Of about 17,000 clones listed, around 70% were seen once; the top ten hold about an eighth. V lost 4 bases, J lost 4 bases, and 7 bases stayed unmatched. This CDR3 contains 15 residues. Germline CDR1 and CDR2: MNHEY and SVGAGI. This sample's treatment: randomized to nivolumab then ipilimumab (arm A) or the reverse (arm B). The rearrangement joins TRBV6-5 to TRBJ1-1; 9 positions agree with TRBD1. The sequencing used CD8+ T cells sorted from blood (inferred from file names), collected from a patient given nivolumab and ipilimumab in sequence. This TCR was recovered from a human donor with melanoma. The CDR3 loop is CASSLDRGGVTEAFF. The CDR3 nucleotides read TGTGCCAGCAGTTTAGACAGGGGGGGGGTCACTGAAGCTTTCTTT.